These T cell receptor beta chains were read from a single sample in a study of CDR3 diversity in severe acne. TCRdb called the PCR reads again in MiXCR, with one record for every CDR3 protein. The sample shows more than 70,000 distinct CDR3 sequences, 45% to 50% of them seen only once. Sample: blood. These receptors all stem from a male donor in good health, serving as a control. Both conserved end residues are part of each CDR3. Fields, in order: CDR3 length, clone size, D gene, V gene, J gene, CDR3 protein, CDR3 DNA. The D gene is left open where the match is weak. Size tells how often a clone was seen (once, few, many) or the class of an expanded clone, and some rows leave it out.

15,few,TRBD2,TRBV20-1,TRBJ2-5,CSASRTSGGLETQYF,TGCAGTGCTTCCCGGACTAGCGGGGGGCTGGAGACCCAGTACTTC
15,medium-sized,NA,TRBV19,TRBJ2-3,CASSIRRSGTDTQYF,TGTGCCAGTAGCATAAGAAGGTCGGGCACAGATACGCAGTATTTT
17,few,NA,TRBV7-9,TRBJ2-6,CASSYGQGGAGANVLTF,TGTGCCAGCAGCTACGGACAGGGAGGGGCTGGGGCCAACGTCCTGACTTTC
12,many,NA,TRBV20-1,TRBJ1-2,CSAIKGGYGYTF,TGCAGTGCTATAAAGGGCGGCTATGGCTACACCTTC
14,NA,TRBD1,TRBV12-3/TRBV12-4,TRBJ1-1,CASSLGDRAAEAFF,TGTGCCAGCAGTTTGGGGGACAGGGCTGCTGAAGCTTTCTTT
14,NA,TRBD2,TRBV4-1,TRBJ2-4,CASSHPSTSGSTYF,TGCGCCAGCAGCCATCCATCGACTAGCGGGAGCACGTACTTC
14,NA,TRBD1,TRBV19,TRBJ2-3,CASSGTGRADTQYF,TGTGCCAGTAGCGGGACAGGGCGAGCAGATACGCAGTATTTT
17,NA,TRBD1,TRBV5-1,TRBJ2-5,CASSSGGGTGGRETQYF,TGCGCCAGCAGCTCAGGGGGAGGGACAGGGGGCCGAGAGACCCAGTACTTC
12,NA,TRBD1,TRBV11-1,TRBJ2-1,CASSPRGTGQFF,TGTGCCAGCAGCCCCCGAGGGACAGGGCAGTTCTTC
15,NA,TRBD1,TRBV20-1,TRBJ2-7,CSARSPGTGGSEQYF,TGCAGTGCTAGATCGCCGGGGACAGGGGGCTCCGAGCAGTACTTC
16,many,NA,TRBV24-1,TRBJ1-4,CATSDSSQGTTEKLFF,TGTGCCACCAGTGATTCATCCCAAGGGACAACCGAAAAACTGTTTTTT
15,NA,NA,TRBV7-6,TRBJ2-1,CASSLSVEGYNEQFF,TGTGCCAGCAGCTTAAGCGTAGAAGGATACAATGAGCAGTTCTTC
15,NA,NA,TRBV20-1,TRBJ1-2,CSARDGGGALHGYTF,TGCAGTGCTAGAGATGGCGGGGGGGCGCTTCATGGCTACACCTTC
11,NA,NA,TRBV20-1,TRBJ2-7,CSAMDDYEQYF,TGCAGTGCTATGGATGATTACGAGCAGTACTTC
14,many,NA,TRBV19,TRBJ1-4,CASSIGTAVRKLFF,TGTGCCAGTAGTATAGGCACTGCTGTGAGGAAACTGTTTTTT
14,NA,TRBD1,TRBV4-2,TRBJ2-7,CASSARGQIYEQYF,TGTGCCAGCAGCGCCCGGGGACAGATCTACGAGCAGTACTTC
14,NA,NA,TRBV12-3/TRBV12-4,TRBJ1-6,CASSPRGTDSPLHF,TGTGCCAGCAGCCCCCGAGGTACCGACTCACCCCTCCACTTT
15,NA,NA,TRBV15,TRBJ2-5,CATSRDAARLETQYF,TGTGCCACCAGCAGGGACGCCGCGCGGTTAGAGACCCAGTACTTC
14,NA,NA,TRBV6-5,TRBJ2-5,CASSYAGSAETQYF,TGTGCCAGCAGTTACGCTGGGAGCGCAGAGACCCAGTACTTC
13,NA,TRBD2,TRBV2,TRBJ2-5,CASSVSSGKAQYF,TGTGCCAGCAGTGTTTCTAGCGGGAAGGCCCAGTACTTC
16,few,NA,TRBV9,TRBJ2-6,CASSVGTVSGANVLTF,TGTGCCAGCAGCGTAGGGACGGTCTCTGGGGCCAACGTCCTGACTTTC
14,NA,NA,TRBV19,TRBJ1-2,CASSTKSGPYGYTF,TGTGCCAGTAGTACAAAGTCGGGGCCCTATGGCTACACCTTC
17,many,TRBD2,TRBV19,TRBJ2-2,CASVPSGGLAGGWELFF,TGTGCCAGTGTCCCATCCGGAGGACTAGCGGGAGGGTGGGAGCTGTTTTTT
13,NA,TRBD1,TRBV10-1,TRBJ1-6,CASRTGFNSPLHF,TGCGCCAGCAGGACAGGGTTTAATTCACCCCTCCACTTT
17,few,TRBD1,TRBV25-1,TRBJ1-6,CASSDEGSGTGNSPLHF,TGTGCCAGCAGTGATGAGGGTAGCGGGACAGGGAATTCACCCCTCCACTTT
16,medium-sized,TRBD1,TRBV2,TRBJ1-5,CASSRTRDRSNQPQHF,TGTGCCAGCAGTCGGACCCGGGACAGGTCCAATCAGCCCCAGCATTTT
15,many,NA,TRBV2,TRBJ1-1,CASRARTRVNTEAFF,TGTGCCAGCAGGGCCCGGACCCGGGTGAACACTGAAGCTTTCTTT
14,many,NA,TRBV15,TRBJ2-5,CATSRDPVAETQYF,TGTGCCACCAGCAGAGACCCGGTAGCGGAGACCCAGTACTTC
16,NA,NA,TRBV9,TRBJ1-3,CASSPTTTASGNTIYF,TGTGCCAGCAGCCCAACCACGACAGCCTCTGGAAACACCATATATTTT
14,few,NA,TRBV2,TRBJ2-7,CASSEAWGFNEQYF,TGTGCCAGCAGTGAAGCTTGGGGATTCAACGAGCAGTACTTC
14,NA,NA,TRBV5-1,TRBJ1-1,CASSLGQGSTEAFF,TGCGCCAGCAGCTTGGGGCAGGGGAGCACTGAAGCTTTCTTT
14,NA,NA,TRBV6-1,TRBJ1-3,CASRDPGRGNTIYF,TGTGCCAGTCGGGACCCTGGACGGGGAAACACCATATATTTT
14,NA,TRBD1,TRBV29-1,TRBJ1-1,CSVDPGQGLYEAFF,TGCAGCGTCGACCCGGGACAGGGGTTATATGAGGCTTTCTTT
15,NA,NA,TRBV20-1,TRBJ1-2,CSARDHGGQYYGYTF,TGCAGTGCTAGAGATCACGGGGGGCAGTACTATGGCTACACCTTC
13,few,TRBD2,TRBV24-1,TRBJ2-1,CATSGTSGRAQFF,TGTGCCACCAGCGGGACTAGCGGACGAGCGCAGTTCTTC
11,NA,NA,TRBV29-1,TRBJ2-5,CSVEDLETQYF,TGCAGCGTTGAAGATCTGGAGACCCAGTACTTC
17,NA,NA,TRBV5-8,TRBJ2-5,CASSPLPRATSSETQYF,TGTGCCAGCAGCCCTCTCCCCCGGGCCACTTCTTCAGAGACCCAGTACTTC
14,few,NA,TRBV7-9,TRBJ1-1,CASSLTDMNTEAFF,TGTGCCAGCAGCTTAACCGATATGAACACTGAAGCTTTCTTT